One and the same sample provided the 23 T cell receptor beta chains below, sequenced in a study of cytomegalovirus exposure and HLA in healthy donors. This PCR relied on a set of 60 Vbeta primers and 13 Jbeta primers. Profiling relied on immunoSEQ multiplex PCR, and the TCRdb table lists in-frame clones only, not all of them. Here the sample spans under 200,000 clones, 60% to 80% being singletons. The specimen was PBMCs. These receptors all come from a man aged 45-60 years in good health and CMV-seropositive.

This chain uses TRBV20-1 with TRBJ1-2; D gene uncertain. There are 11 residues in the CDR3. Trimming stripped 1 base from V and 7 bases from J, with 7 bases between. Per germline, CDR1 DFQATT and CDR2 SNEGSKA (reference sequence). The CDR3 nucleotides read TGCAGTGCTAGAGGAGCGAGTGGCTACACCTTC. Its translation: CSARGASGYTF.

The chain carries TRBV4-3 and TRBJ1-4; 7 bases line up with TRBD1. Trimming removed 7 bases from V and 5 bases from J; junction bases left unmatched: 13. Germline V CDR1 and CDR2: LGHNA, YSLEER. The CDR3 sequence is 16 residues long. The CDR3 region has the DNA TGCGCCAGCACCAGGGTTTACGGGACAGTGAATGAAAAACTGTTTTTT. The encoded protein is CASTRVYGTVNEKLFF.

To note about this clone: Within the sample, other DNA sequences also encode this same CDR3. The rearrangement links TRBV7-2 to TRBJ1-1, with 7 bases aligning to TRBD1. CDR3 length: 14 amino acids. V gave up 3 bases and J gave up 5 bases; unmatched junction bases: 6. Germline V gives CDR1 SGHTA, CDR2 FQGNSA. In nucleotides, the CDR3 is TGTGCCAGCAGCTTCGGGACAGCAAATACTGAAGCTTTCTTT. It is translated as CASSFGTANTEAFF.

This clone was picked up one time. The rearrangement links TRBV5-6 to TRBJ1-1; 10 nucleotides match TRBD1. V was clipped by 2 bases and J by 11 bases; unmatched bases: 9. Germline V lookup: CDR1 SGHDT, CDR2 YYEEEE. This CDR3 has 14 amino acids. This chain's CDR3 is CASSFPGQGIGAFF. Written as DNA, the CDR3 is TGTGCCAGCAGCTTCCCGGGACAGGGGATCGGGGCTTTCTTT.

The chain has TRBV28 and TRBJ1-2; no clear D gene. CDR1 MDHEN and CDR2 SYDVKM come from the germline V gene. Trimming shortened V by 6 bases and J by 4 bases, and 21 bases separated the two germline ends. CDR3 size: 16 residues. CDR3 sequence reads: CASSYHLQTLPYGYTF. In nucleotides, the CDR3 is TGTGCCAGCAGCTACCACCTCCAGACTCTCCCCTATGGCTACACCTTC.

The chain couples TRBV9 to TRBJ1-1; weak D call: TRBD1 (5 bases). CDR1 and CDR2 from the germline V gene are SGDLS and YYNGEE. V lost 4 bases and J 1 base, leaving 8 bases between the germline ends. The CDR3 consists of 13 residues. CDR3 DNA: TGTGCCAGCAGCTTCAGGGAGAACACTGAAGCTTTCTTT. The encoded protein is CASSFRENTEAFF.

CDR3 region: CASSEMWTSGADTQYF. CDR3 DNA: TGTGCCAGCAGTGAAATGTGGACTAGCGGGGCAGATACGCAGTATTTT. The chain couples TRBV6-1 to TRBJ2-3; the match to TRBD2 covers 12 bases. The germline CDR1 and CDR2 sequences are MNHNS and SASEGT. This CDR3 contains 16 residues. The ends lost 2 bases at V and 4 bases at J; junction bases unmatched: 4.

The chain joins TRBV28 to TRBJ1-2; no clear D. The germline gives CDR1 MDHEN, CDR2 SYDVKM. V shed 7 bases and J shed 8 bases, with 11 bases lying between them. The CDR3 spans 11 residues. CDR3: CASTQSTGYTF. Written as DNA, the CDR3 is TGTGCCAGCACCCAATCGACAGGCTACACCTTC.

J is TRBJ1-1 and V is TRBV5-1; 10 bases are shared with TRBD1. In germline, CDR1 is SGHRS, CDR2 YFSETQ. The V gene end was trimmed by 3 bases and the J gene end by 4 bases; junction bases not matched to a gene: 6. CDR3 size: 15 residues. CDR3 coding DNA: TGCGCCAGCAGCTCGTTGGACAGGGGGATCACTGAAGCTTTCTTT. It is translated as CASSSLDRGITEAFF.

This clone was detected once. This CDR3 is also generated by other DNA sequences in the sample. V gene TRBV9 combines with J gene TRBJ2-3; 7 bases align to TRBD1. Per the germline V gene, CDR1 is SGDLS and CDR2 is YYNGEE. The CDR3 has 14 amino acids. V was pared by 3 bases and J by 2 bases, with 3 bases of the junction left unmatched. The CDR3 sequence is CASSAGQDTDTQYF. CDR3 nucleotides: TGTGCCAGCAGCGCCGGACAGGACACAGATACGCAGTATTTT.

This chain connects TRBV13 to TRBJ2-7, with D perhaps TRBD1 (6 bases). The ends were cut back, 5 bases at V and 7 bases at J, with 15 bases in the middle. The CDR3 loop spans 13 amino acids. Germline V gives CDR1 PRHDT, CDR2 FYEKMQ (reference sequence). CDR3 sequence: CASSLYRDGEQYF. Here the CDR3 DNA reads TGTGCCAGCAGCCTCTACAGGGACGGAGAGCAGTACTTC.

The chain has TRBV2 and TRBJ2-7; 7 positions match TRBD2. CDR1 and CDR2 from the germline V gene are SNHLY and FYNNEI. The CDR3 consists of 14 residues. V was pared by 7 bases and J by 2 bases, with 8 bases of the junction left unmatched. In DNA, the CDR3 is TGTGCCAGCATAAGGCCTAGCGGAACCTACGAGCAGTACGTC. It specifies CASIRPSGTYEQYV.

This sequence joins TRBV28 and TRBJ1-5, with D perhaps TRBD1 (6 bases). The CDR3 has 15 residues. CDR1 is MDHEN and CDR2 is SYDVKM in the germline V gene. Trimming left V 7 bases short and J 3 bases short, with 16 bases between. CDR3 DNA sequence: TGTGCCAGCATTACCGACAGGATGCCCAATCAGCCCCAGCATTTT. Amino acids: CASITDRMPNQPQHF. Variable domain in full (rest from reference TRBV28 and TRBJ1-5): DVKVTQSSRYLVKRTGEKVFLECVQDMDHENMFWYRQDPGLGLRLIYFSYDVKMKEKGDIPEGYSVSREKKERFSLILESASTNQTSMYLCASITDRMPNQPQHFGDGTRLSIL.

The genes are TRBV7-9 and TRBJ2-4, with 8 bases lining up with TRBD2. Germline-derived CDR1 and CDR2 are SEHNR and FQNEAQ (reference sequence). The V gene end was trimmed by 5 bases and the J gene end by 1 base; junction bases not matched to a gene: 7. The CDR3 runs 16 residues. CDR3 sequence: CASSQAGGGAKNIQYF. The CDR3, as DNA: TGTGCCAGCAGCCAGGCGGGGGGTGGGGCCAAAAACATTCAGTACTTC.

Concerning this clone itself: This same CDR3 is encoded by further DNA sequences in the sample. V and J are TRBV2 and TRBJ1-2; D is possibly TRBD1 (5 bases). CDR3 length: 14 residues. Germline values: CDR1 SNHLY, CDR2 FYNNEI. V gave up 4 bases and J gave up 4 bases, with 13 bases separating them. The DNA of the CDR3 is TGTGCCAGCAGTGTCCAGGGTCTCATCTATGGCTACACCTTC. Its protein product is CASSVQGLIYGYTF. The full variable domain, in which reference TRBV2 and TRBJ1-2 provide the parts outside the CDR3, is EPEVTQTPSHQVTQMGQEVILRCVPISNHLYFYWYRQILGQKVEFLVSFYNNEISEKSEIFDDQFSVERPDGSNFTLKIRSTKLEDSAMYFCASSVQGLIYGYTFGSGTRLTVV.

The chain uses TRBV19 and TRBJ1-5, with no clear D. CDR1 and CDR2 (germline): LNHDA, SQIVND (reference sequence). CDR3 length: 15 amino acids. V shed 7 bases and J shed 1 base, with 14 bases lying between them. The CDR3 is CASTEEAASNQPQHF. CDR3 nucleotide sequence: TGTGCCAGTACCGAGGAGGCGGCGAGCAATCAGCCCCAGCATTTT.

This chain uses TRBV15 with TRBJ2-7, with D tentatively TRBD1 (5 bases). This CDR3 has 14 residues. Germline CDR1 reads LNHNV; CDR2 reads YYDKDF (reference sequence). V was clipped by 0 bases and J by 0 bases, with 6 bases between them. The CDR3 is CATSRETASYEQYF. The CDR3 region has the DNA TGTGCCACCAGCAGAGAGACAGCCTCCTACGAGCAGTACTTC.

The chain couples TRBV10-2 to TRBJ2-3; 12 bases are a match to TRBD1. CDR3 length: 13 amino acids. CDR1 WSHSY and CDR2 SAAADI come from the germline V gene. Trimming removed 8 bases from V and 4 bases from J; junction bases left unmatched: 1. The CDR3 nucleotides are TGCGCCAGCGGGACAGGGGGCTCAGATACGCAGTATTTT. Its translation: CASGTGGSDTQYF.

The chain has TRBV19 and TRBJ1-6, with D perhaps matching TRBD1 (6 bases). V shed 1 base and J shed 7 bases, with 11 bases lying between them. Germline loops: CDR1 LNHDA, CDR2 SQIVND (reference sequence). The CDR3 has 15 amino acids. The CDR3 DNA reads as TGTGCCAGTAGTATAGCAGGGGTTGGAAATTCACCCCTCCACTTT. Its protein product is CASSIAGVGNSPLHF.

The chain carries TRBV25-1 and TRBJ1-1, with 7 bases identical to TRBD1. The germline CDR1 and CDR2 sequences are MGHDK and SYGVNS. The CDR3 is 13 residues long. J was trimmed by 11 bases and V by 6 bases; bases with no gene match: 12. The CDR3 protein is CASSDRQGLGAFF. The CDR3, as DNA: TGTGCCAGCAGCGATAGACAGGGTCTGGGCGCTTTCTTT.

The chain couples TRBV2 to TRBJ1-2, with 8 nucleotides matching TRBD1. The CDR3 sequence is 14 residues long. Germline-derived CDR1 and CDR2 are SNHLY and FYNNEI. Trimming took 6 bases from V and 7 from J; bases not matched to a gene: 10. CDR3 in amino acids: CASSSRTGFSGYTF. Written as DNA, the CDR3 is TGTGCCAGCAGCAGTAGGACAGGGTTCAGTGGCTACACCTTC.

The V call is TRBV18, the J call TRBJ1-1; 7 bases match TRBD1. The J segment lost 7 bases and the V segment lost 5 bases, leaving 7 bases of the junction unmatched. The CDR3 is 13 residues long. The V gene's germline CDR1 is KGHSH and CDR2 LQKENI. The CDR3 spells CASSRQGRLEAFF. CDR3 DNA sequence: TGTGCCAGCTCAAGACAGGGTCGGCTTGAAGCTTTCTTT.

This CDR3 reads CASRFGTGTLEAFF. The CDR3 coding sequence is TGTGCCAGCAGGTTCGGGACAGGCACCCTTGAAGCTTTCTTT. The chain carries TRBV28 and TRBJ1-1; 8 bases line up with TRBD1. CDR1 is MDHEN and CDR2 is SYDVKM in the germline V gene. This CDR3 has 14 amino acids. The V gene end was trimmed by 6 bases and the J gene end by 7 bases; junction bases not matched to a gene: 10.